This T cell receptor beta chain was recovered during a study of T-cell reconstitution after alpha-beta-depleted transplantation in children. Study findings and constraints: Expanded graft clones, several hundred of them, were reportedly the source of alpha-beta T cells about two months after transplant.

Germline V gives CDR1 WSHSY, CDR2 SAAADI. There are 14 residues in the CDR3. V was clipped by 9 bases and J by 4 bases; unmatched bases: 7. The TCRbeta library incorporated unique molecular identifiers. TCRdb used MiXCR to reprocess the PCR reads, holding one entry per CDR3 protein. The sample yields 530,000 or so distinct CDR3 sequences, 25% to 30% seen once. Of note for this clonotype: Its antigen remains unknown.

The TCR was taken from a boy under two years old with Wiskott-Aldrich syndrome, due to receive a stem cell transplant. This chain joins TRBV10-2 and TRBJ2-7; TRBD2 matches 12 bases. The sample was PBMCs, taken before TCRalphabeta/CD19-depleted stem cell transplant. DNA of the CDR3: TGCGCCAGTCTAGCGGGAGGGGGAGCGTACGAGCAGTACTTC. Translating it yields CASLAGGGAYEQYF.